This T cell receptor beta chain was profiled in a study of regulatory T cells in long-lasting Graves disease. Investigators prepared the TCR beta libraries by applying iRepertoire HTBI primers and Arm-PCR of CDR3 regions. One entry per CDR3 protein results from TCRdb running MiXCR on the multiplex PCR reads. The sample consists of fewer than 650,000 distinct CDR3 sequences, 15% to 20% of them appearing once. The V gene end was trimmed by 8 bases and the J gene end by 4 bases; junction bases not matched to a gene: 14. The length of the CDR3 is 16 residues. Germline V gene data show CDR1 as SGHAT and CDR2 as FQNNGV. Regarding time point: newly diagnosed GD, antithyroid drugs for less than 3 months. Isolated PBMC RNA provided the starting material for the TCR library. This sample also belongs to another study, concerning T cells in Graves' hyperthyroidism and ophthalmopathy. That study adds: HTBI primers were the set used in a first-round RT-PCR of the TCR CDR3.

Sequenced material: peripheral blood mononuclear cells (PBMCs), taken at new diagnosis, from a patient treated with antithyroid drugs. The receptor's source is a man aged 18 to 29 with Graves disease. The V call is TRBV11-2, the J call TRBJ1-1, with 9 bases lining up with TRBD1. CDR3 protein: CASGWFLGQGGTEAFF. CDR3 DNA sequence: TGTGCCAGCGGCTGGTTTTTGGGACAGGGAGGCACTGAAGCTTTCTTT.